This entry is about one TCR beta chain. How the authors handled the data: Amplified reference gene primers provided the basis for estimating nucleated cell counts. Produced via immunoSEQ multiplex PCR; TCRdb's table is partial and in-frame only. That table is the source of V, J and clone size, and D and trimming were worked out from the DNA. The table has 270,000 or so clones, almost 90% seen once. This specimen belongs to a study of blood T cell repertoires in COVID-19. Overall study context: The origin of the acute and convalescent COVID-19 samples was the United States, Italy and Spain. Sample material is recorded as cDNA or gDNA derived from T cells, B-cell-depleted T cells, or PBMCs.

The TCR sequence derives from a woman aged 60-75 years with COVID-19, enrolled during active disease. The sample consisted of peripheral blood.

As DNA, the CDR3 is TGTGCCAGCAGTGAGGAGTCCACGGGGCCCCAGCATTTT. Its protein product is CASSEESTGPQHF. The V and J genes are TRBV2 and TRBJ1-5, with no clear D. Germline V gene data show CDR1 as SNHLY and CDR2 as FYNNEI. CDR3 length: 13 residues. With 3 bases removed from V and 9 bases from J, the gap between germline ends came to 12 bases.